The 9 T cell receptor beta chains given below trace back to one sample, sequenced in a study of PD-L1 blockade in urothelial cancer. Profiling relied on immunoSEQ multiplex PCR, and the TCRdb table lists in-frame clones only, not all of them. The table records 50,000 or so clones, approximately 79% of them present only once. The sample's time point: pretreatment peripheral blood. Sample: PBMCs, taken around atezolizumab (anti-PD-L1) treatment. These receptors all stem from a man aged 65-85 years with urothelial cancer.

The chain links TRBV9 to TRBJ2-3; 8 bases are a match to TRBD2. V gave up 1 base and J gave up 6 bases; unmatched junction bases: 7. Germline CDR1 and CDR2: SGDLS and YYNGEE. The CDR3 runs 15 residues. In DNA, the CDR3 is TGTGCCAGCAGCGTACTGGCGGGGGGCATGGATACGCAGTATTTT. This translates into CASSVLAGGMDTQYF.

The V call is TRBV2, the J call TRBJ2-1; 14 bases fit TRBD2. This CDR3 is 15 amino acids long. Germline CDR1 reads SNHLY; CDR2 reads FYNNEI. The V gene end was trimmed by 6 bases and the J gene end by 10 bases; junction bases not matched to a gene: 8. The CDR3 protein is CASRSGTSGRGEQFF. Here the CDR3 DNA reads TGTGCCAGCAGATCCGGGACTAGCGGGAGAGGCGAGCAGTTCTTC.

This clone was observed a few times. The chain carries TRBV7-3 and TRBJ2-7; 11 nucleotides agree with TRBD2. J was trimmed by 7 bases and V by 2 bases; bases with no gene match: 4. Germline lookup yields CDR1 SGHTA and CDR2 FQGTGA. This CDR3 spans 14 amino acids. CDR3 residues: CASSLQVAGGEQYF. As DNA, the CDR3 is TGTGCCAGCAGCTTACAGGTAGCGGGAGGGGAGCAGTACTTC.

V and J are TRBV7-9 and TRBJ2-7, with TRBD1 matching 7 bases. Unmatched junction bases numbered 17, after V lost 4 bases and J lost 5 bases. The length of the CDR3 is 17 residues. Germline CDR1 is SEHNR and CDR2 is FQNEAQ (reference sequence). CDR3 bases: TGTGCCAGCAGCTCCATAAGCCTGGGACAGACGAATGACGAGCAGTACTTC. It is translated as CASSSISLGQTNDEQYF.

The chain couples TRBV7-2 to TRBJ1-6, with D unclear. Germline V CDR1 and CDR2: SGHTA, FQGNSA. V was trimmed by 6 bases and J by 12 bases, leaving 12 bases between them. The CDR3 sequence is 12 residues long. CDR3: CASSSPLLPLHF. The CDR3 DNA is TGTGCCAGCAGTTCTCCCCTCTTACCCCTCCACTTT.

This chain joins TRBV5-4 and TRBJ1-4, with 7 bases lining up with TRBD1. Germline CDR1 SGHNT, CDR2 YYREEE (reference sequence). This CDR3 has 15 residues. V trimming: 4 bases; J trimming: 0 bases; junction bases outside the gene matches: 3. CDR3 loop: CASSQGGATNEKLFF. Written as DNA, the CDR3 is TGTGCCAGCAGCCAAGGGGGCGCAACTAATGAAAAACTGTTTTTT.

The V gene is TRBV4-3, the J gene TRBJ1-2, with a tentative D call TRBD1 (6 bases). V shed 2 bases and J shed 0 bases, with 13 bases lying between them. CDR3 length equals 16 residues. In germline, CDR1 is LGHNA, CDR2 YSLEER. In nucleotides, the CDR3 is TGCGCCAGCAGCCAACAATTGACAGGAGCTAACTATGGCTACACCTTC. Translating gives CASSQQLTGANYGYTF.

Written as DNA, the CDR3 is TGTGCCAGCAGCCCCGGCCGAGGCAGGGGGGACAATGAGCAGTTCTTC. This sequence encodes CASSPGRGRGDNEQFF. This rearrangement joins TRBV5-6 to TRBJ2-1; D is possibly TRBD1 (7 bases). V was trimmed by 4 bases and J by 5 bases, leaving 19 bases between them. The CDR3 is 16 amino acids. Looked up from germline, CDR1 is SGHDT and CDR2 is YYEEEE.

V is TRBV7-7 and J is TRBJ2-1; 7 bases agree with TRBD2. CDR1 and CDR2 (germline): SSHAT, FNYEAQ (reference sequence). The CDR3 covers 16 residues. The ends lost 4 bases at V and 2 bases at J; junction bases unmatched: 8. CDR3 amino acids: CASSSGRPPPYNEQFF. In DNA, the CDR3 is TGTGCCAGCAGCTCCGGGAGGCCCCCCCCCTACAATGAGCAGTTCTTC.